The 25 T cell receptor beta chains given below trace back to one sample, sequenced in a study of T cells in Graves' hyperthyroidism and ophthalmopathy. TCR beta CDR3 regions were amplified from RNA. The HTBI set primed first-round TCR CDR3 RT-PCR. From the multiplex PCR reads, TCRdb called clonotypes with MiXCR, one entry per CDR3 protein. The sample has about 290,000 distinct CDR3 sequences, approximately 12% seen once. Input material: blood. Source of these receptors: a young woman with Graves' hyperthyroidism that later progressed to Graves' ophthalmopathy.

Ten or more counts support this clonotype. V usage is TRBV29-1 and J usage is TRBJ2-3; 12 positions match TRBD2. V gave up 5 bases and J gave up 2 bases; unmatched junction bases: 2. This CDR3 contains 14 residues. The germline V gene has CDR1 SQVTM and CDR2 ANQGSEA. CDR3 sequence reads: CSVRLAGATDTQYF. CDR3 in DNA: TGCAGCGTTCGACTAGCGGGAGCCACAGATACGCAGTATTTT.

This clonotype has ten or more counts. The chain couples TRBV18 to TRBJ1-2, with a tentative D call TRBD1 (5 bases). V was shortened by 0 bases and J by 1 base, with 15 bases between the two germline ends. Germline CDR1 reads KGHSH; CDR2 reads LQKENI. The CDR3 contains 17 residues. CDR3 nucleotides: TGTGCCAGCTCACCACCGCCAGGGACGGAACTTAACTATGGCTACACCTTC. This codes for CASSPPPGTELNYGYTF. The full variable domain, with the rest looked up from reference TRBV18 and TRBJ1-2, is NAGVMQNPRHLVRRRGQEARLRCSPMKGHSHVYWYRQLPEEGLKFMVYLQKENIIDESGMPKERFSAEFPKEGPSILRIQQVVRGDSAAYFCASSPPPGTELNYGYTFGSGTRLTVV.

This clonotype was seen many times. The CDR3 DNA sequence: TGCAGCGTTGAAGGGGACAGCGGTGGGCGGGGGGAATACAATGAGCAGTTCTTC. This sequence encodes CSVEGDSGGRGEYNEQFF. The J gene is TRBJ2-1, the V gene TRBV29-1, with D possibly being TRBD2 (8 bases). Germline CDR1 SQVTM, CDR2 ANQGSEA. The CDR3 is 18 residues long. The V gene lost 1 base and the J gene lost 4 bases, with 23 bases spanning the gap.

This clonotype was counted ten times or more. The chain joins TRBV27 to TRBJ1-2, with TRBD1 matching 8 bases. V lost 4 bases to trimming and J lost 7 bases; unmatched junction nucleotides: 2. The CDR3 runs to 12 residues. Germline V gives CDR1 MNHEY, CDR2 SMNVEV (reference sequence). The CDR3 DNA reads TGTGCCAGCAGTTCAACAGGGGGTGGCTACACCTTC. This codes for CASSSTGGGYTF.

As for this clonotype: The conserved phenylalanine or tryptophan is not found at the CDR3 terminus, so this likely reflects a read error. The rearrangement uses TRBV6-2 or TRBV6-3 and TRBJ1-2; D might be TRBD1 (5 bases). CDR1 is MNHEY, CDR2 SVGEGT, per germline. This CDR3 has 14 amino acids. V was trimmed by 2 bases and J by 3 bases, leaving 10 bases between them. CDR3 loop: CASSYGGYHYGYTL. The CDR3, as DNA: TGTGCCAGCAGTTACGGGGGATATCACTATGGCTACACCCTC.

This clonotype was recorded at least ten times. The J gene is TRBJ1-1, the V gene TRBV6-1, with D unclear. The ends were cut back, 7 bases at V and 11 bases at J, with 14 bases in the middle. This CDR3 is 11 amino acids long. The V gene's germline CDR1 is MNHNS and CDR2 SASEGT. The CDR3 region is CASTEGREAFF. CDR3 nucleotide sequence: TGTGCCAGCACGGAGGGCCGGGAGGCTTTCTTT.

In its sample, this clonotype was seen many times. CDR3 DNA: TGTGCCAGCAGCTTAGCTTCGGAAGCTTTCTTT. Translating it yields CASSLASEAFF. The chain has TRBV11-2 and TRBJ1-1, with no clear D. The CDR3 is made up of 11 amino acids. Trimming shortened V by 1 base and J by 8 bases, and 5 bases separated the two germline ends. CDR1 SGHAT and CDR2 FQNNGV come from the germline V gene.

This clonotype has a count of ten or more. The chain combines TRBV7-3 with TRBJ2-2, with a tentative D call TRBD1 (6 bases). This CDR3 comprises 17 residues. CDR1 and CDR2 from the germline V gene are SGHTA and FQGTGA. The germline V and J ends were trimmed by 5 bases and 2 bases, with 18 bases remaining between them. The CDR3 region is CASSQTPGQPNTGELFF. The CDR3 nucleotides read TGTGCCAGCAGCCAAACCCCGGGACAACCCAACACCGGGGAGCTGTTTTTT.

This sequence joins TRBV4-2 and TRBJ2-7; D might be TRBD1 (6 bases). Trimming took off 0 bases at V and 3 bases at J, with 15 bases between the two ends. CDR1 is LGHNA and CDR2 is YNFKEQ in the germline V gene. CDR3 size: 16 residues. The CDR3 reads CASSQESGDPVYEQYF. CDR3 DNA sequence: TGTGCCAGCAGCCAAGAATCAGGGGACCCCGTCTACGAGCAGTACTTC.

In this sample, this clonotype turned up a few times. The rearrangement uses TRBV7-9 and TRBJ2-1; D is possibly TRBD2 (7 bases). Germline V gene lookup returns CDR1 SEHNR and CDR2 FQNEAQ (reference sequence). This CDR3 comprises 13 residues. V was shortened by 5 bases and J by 10 bases, with 15 bases between the two germline ends. DNA of the CDR3: TGTGCCAGCAGCCCCAGGGGCGGGAGAGAGCAGTTCTTC. Translating it yields CASSPRGGREQFF. The entire variable domain, with the rest obtained from reference TRBV7-9 and TRBJ2-1, is as follows: DTGVSQNPRHKITKRGQNVTFRCDPISEHNRLYWYRQTLGQGPEFLTYFQNEAQLEKSRLLSDRFSAERPKGSFSTLEIQRTEQGDSAMYLCASSPRGGREQFFGPGTRLTVL.

Many counts were recorded for this clonotype. The V call is TRBV15, the J call TRBJ2-5; no definite D call. Trimming pared 0 bases from V and 0 bases from J, leaving 5 bases between. Germline CDR1 and CDR2: LNHNV and YYDKDF (reference sequence). The CDR3 spans 14 residues. CDR3 protein: CATSRDYYQETQYF. As DNA, the CDR3 is TGTGCCACCAGCAGAGATTACTACCAAGAGACCCAGTACTTC.

The J gene is TRBJ1-4, the V gene TRBV20-1; 10 nucleotides agree with TRBD1. Germline-derived CDR1 and CDR2 are DFQATT and SNEGSKA (reference sequence). V was clipped by 5 bases and J by 6 bases; unmatched bases: 3. The CDR3 length is 13 residues. The CDR3 DNA reads as TGCAGTGCTCAGGACAGGGGGTATGAAAAACTGTTTTTT. Amino acids: CSAQDRGYEKLFF.

This clonotype occurred a few times. One end of the junction fails to match germline, which may point to a read error. The chain links TRBV12-5 to TRBJ2-1, with TRBD1 matching 10 bases. The CDR3 is 18 amino acids. In germline, CDR1 is LGHNT, CDR2 FRNRAP. CDR3 in DNA: TGTGCTAGTAGTTTTTCCGCGGGTCTCCGGGACAGGGGACATGAGCAGTTCTTC. Translated: CASSFSAGLRDRGHEQFF.

The chain joins TRBV19 to TRBJ1-5; D not resolved. Germline CDR1 is LNHDA and CDR2 is SQIVND (reference sequence). The CDR3 has 16 residues. With 1 base removed from V and 4 bases from J, the gap between germline ends came to 14 bases. DNA of the CDR3: TGTGCCAGTAGTATAGGCCACCGGGAAGATAATCAGCCCCAGCATTTT. It codes for CASSIGHREDNQPQHF.

The sample holds many counts of this clonotype. The chain couples TRBV20-1 to TRBJ2-3, with TRBD2 identical over 15 bases. This CDR3 has 15 amino acids. The V gene's germline CDR1 is DFQATT and CDR2 SNEGSKA (reference sequence). Trimming at V came to 6 bases and at J to 3 bases, leaving 4 bases not matched to a gene. CDR3: CSATGTSGRTDTQYF. For the CDR3, the DNA is TGCAGTGCCACCGGGACTAGCGGGAGGACAGATACGCAGTATTTT.

The table lists this clonotype with many counts. V is TRBV9 and J is TRBJ2-7; 9 nucleotides align to TRBD2. With 2 bases clipped from V and 2 bases from J, the junction kept 2 bases outside the gene matches. This CDR3 contains 14 residues. Germline loops: CDR1 SGDLS, CDR2 YYNGEE. Here the CDR3 DNA reads TGTGCCAGCAGCGTCGGCGGGGGGGCCTACGAGCAGTACTTC. Translating gives CASSVGGGAYEQYF.

This clonotype was detected many times. The chain joins TRBV27 to TRBJ1-4, with 10 bases lining up with TRBD1. V was pared by 6 bases and J by 13 bases, with 11 bases of the junction left unmatched. This CDR3 region has 14 residues. CDR1 and CDR2 (germline): MNHEY, SMNVEV (reference sequence). CDR3 bases: TGTGCCAGCAGCCCCGGGACAGGGGAGGTCGGACTGTTTTTT. It translates to CASSPGTGEVGLFF.

In the case of this clonotype: This clone may be a read error of a much larger clone one base away. The J gene is TRBJ2-7, the V gene TRBV7-2; a weak D match, TRBD2 (6 bases). Germline assignment: CDR1 SGHTA and CDR2 FQGNSA. The CDR3 sequence is 11 residues long. The CDR3 DNA is TGTGCCAGCAGCGGAGGGTACGAGCAGCACTTC. Protein sequence: CASSGGYEQHF.

This clonotype was detected ten times or more. J is TRBJ2-1 and V is TRBV20-1; D may correspond to TRBD1 or TRBD2 (5 bases each). Trimming shortened V by 5 bases and J by 2 bases, and 13 bases separated the two germline ends. The CDR3 loop spans 14 amino acids. CDR1 is DFQATT and CDR2 is SNEGSKA in the germline V gene (reference sequence). This CDR3 is CSARGPHAYNEQFF. For the CDR3, the DNA is TGCAGTGCTCGGGGCCCTCACGCCTACAATGAGCAGTTCTTC.

This clonotype was recorded a few times. In DNA, the CDR3 is TGTGCCAGCAGTTTACGGGGCTATTACTACGAGCAGTACTTC. Translated, it gives CASSLRGYYYEQYF. This rearrangement joins TRBV6-1 to TRBJ2-7; D tentatively reads TRBD1 or TRBD2 (5 bases each). V was pared by 5 bases and J by 3 bases, with 14 bases between. Per the germline V gene, CDR1 is MNHNS and CDR2 is SASEGT. CDR3 size: 14 residues.

This clonotype was observed a few times. Relative to the germline gene, one junction end is altered; a read error may explain this. V and J are TRBV11-2 and TRBJ2-5, with D maybe TRBD1 (6 bases). CDR3 size: 16 residues. The germline CDR1 and CDR2 sequences are SGHAT and FQNNGV. In nucleotides, the CDR3 is TGCGCCAGCAGCCAAGTCCTTGAGGGGGTCCAAGAGACCCAGTACTTC. It is translated as CASSQVLEGVQETQYF.

This clonotype was seen at least ten times. The chain carries TRBV9 and TRBJ2-7; no clear D gene. CDR3 length: 12 amino acids. Looked up from germline, CDR1 is SGDLS and CDR2 is YYNGEE. V was cut by 3 bases and J by 6 bases, with 10 bases left in between. CDR3 residues: CASSGAGFEQYF. The CDR3 DNA reads as TGTGCCAGCAGCGGAGCAGGATTCGAGCAGTACTTC.

This clonotype was recorded at least ten times. The chain has TRBV18 and TRBJ2-1; the match to TRBD2 covers 10 bases. Per the germline V gene, CDR1 is KGHSH and CDR2 is LQKENI. The CDR3 is 16 amino acids. J gave up 5 bases and V 6 bases, and 10 bases lay outside the gene matches. The CDR3 DNA reads TGTGCCAGCTCGAAACCAGGGACTAGCGATAACAATGAGCAGTTCTTC. As protein: CASSKPGTSDNNEQFF.

This clonotype was observed at least ten times. The chain recombines TRBV7-8 with TRBJ1-2; D uncertain. This CDR3 contains 14 residues. Trimming left V 1 base short and J 2 bases short, with 8 bases between. The germline V gene has CDR1 SGHVS and CDR2 FQNEAQ. The CDR3 spells CASSLVQTNYGYTF. The CDR3 DNA is TGTGCCAGCAGCTTAGTACAGACAAACTATGGCTACACCTTC. Based on the CDR3 plus reference TRBV7-8 and TRBJ1-2, the full variable domain is GAGVSQSPRYKVAKRGQDVALRCDPISGHVSLFWYQQALGQGPEFLTYFQNEAQLDKSGLPSDRFFAERPEGSVSTLKIQRTQQEDSAVYLCASSLVQTNYGYTFGSGTRLTVV.

This clonotype was recorded at least ten times. The J gene is TRBJ1-1, the V gene TRBV7-9; weak D call: TRBD1 (6 bases). V was shortened by 7 bases and J by 0 bases, with 12 bases between the two germline ends. The CDR3 covers 14 residues. CDR1 and CDR2 (germline): SEHNR, FQNEAQ (reference sequence). This chain's CDR3 is CASNRDTMNTEAFF. CDR3 DNA sequence: TGTGCCAGCAACCGGGACACCATGAACACTGAAGCTTTCTTT. Based on the CDR3 plus reference TRBV7-9 and TRBJ1-1, the full variable domain is DTGVSQNPRHKITKRGQNVTFRCDPISEHNRLYWYRQTLGQGPEFLTYFQNEAQLEKSRLLSDRFSAERPKGSFSTLEIQRTEQGDSAMYLCASNRDTMNTEAFFGQGTRLTVV.